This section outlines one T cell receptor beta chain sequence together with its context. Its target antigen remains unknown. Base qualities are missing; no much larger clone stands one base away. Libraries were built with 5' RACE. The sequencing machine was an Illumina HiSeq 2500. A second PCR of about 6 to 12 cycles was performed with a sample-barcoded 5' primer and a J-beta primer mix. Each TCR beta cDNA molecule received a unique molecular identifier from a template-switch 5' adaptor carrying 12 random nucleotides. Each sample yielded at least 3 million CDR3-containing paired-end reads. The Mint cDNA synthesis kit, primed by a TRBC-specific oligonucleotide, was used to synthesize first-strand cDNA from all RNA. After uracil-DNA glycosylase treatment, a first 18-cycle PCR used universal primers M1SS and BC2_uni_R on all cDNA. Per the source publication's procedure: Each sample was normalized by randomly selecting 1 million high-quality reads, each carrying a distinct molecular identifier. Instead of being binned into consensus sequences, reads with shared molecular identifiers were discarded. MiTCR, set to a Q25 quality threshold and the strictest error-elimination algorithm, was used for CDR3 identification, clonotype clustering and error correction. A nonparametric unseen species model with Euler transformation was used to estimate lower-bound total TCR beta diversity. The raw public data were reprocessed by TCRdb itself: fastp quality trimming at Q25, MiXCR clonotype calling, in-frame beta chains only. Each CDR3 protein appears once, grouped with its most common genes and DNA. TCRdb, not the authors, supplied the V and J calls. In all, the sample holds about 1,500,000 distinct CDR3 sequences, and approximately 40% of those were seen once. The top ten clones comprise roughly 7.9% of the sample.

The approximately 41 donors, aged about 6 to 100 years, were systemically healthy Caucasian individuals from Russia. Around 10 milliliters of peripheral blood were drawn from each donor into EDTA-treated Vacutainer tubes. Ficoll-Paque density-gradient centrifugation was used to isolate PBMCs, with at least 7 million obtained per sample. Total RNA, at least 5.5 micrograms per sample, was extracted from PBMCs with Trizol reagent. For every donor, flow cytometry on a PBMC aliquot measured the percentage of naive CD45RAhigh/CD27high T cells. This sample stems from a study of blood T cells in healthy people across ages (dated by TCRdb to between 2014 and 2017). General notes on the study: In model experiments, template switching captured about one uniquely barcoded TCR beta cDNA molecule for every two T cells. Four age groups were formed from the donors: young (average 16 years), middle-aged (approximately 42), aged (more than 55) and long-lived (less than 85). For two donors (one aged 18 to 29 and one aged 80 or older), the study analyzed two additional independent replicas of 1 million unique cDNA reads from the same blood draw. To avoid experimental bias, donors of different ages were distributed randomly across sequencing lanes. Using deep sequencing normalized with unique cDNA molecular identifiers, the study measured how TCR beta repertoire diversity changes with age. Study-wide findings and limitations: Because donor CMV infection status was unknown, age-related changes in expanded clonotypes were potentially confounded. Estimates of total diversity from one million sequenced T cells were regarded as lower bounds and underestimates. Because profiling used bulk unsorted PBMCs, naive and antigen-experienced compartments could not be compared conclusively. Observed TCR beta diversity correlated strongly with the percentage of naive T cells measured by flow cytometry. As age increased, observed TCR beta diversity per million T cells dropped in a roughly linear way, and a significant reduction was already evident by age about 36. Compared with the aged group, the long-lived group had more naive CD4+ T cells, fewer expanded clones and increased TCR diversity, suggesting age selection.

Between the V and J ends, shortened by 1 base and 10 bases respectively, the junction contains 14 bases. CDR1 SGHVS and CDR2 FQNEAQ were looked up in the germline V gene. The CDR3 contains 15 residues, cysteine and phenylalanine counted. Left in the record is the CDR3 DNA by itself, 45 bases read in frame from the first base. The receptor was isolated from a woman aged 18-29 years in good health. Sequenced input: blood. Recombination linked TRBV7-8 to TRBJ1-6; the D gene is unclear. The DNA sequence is TGTGCCAGCAGCTTAGATGGCCAGAGGAGCTCACCCCTCCACTTT. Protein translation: CASSLDGQRSSPLHF.